This T cell receptor beta chain comes out of a study of radiotherapy plus CTLA-4 blockade in lung cancer. Study-wide context: For 15% to 20% of patients, objective responses occurred, and 30% to 35% had disease control.

Overall study results and limits: Clones derived from tumor TCRs expanded in blood after radiotherapy plus ipilimumab.

Ipilimumab CTLA-4 blockade and focal radiation were given to patients with chemo-refractory metastatic non-small-cell lung cancer. Generated by immunoSEQ multiplex PCR, the TCRdb table keeps only in-frame clones and is missing some. The sample carries tens of thousands of clones, 60% to 80% recorded once. Looked up from germline, CDR1 is MNHEY and CDR2 is SMNVEV (reference sequence). Trimming removed 6 bases from V and 0 bases from J; junction bases left unmatched: 4. The CDR3 extends over 14 amino acids. This clone showed up just once. Its antigen is not identified. Material: peripheral blood, obtained from a patient treated with radiotherapy plus ipilimumab. The receptor's source is a human donor with non-small cell lung cancer that progressed on radiotherapy plus ipilimumab. The chain combines TRBV27 with TRBJ1-1, with 7 bases fitting TRBD1. CDR3 sequence reads: CASRADRMNTEAFF. The CDR3 DNA is TGTGCCAGCAGGGCGGACAGGATGAACACTGAAGCTTTCTTT.